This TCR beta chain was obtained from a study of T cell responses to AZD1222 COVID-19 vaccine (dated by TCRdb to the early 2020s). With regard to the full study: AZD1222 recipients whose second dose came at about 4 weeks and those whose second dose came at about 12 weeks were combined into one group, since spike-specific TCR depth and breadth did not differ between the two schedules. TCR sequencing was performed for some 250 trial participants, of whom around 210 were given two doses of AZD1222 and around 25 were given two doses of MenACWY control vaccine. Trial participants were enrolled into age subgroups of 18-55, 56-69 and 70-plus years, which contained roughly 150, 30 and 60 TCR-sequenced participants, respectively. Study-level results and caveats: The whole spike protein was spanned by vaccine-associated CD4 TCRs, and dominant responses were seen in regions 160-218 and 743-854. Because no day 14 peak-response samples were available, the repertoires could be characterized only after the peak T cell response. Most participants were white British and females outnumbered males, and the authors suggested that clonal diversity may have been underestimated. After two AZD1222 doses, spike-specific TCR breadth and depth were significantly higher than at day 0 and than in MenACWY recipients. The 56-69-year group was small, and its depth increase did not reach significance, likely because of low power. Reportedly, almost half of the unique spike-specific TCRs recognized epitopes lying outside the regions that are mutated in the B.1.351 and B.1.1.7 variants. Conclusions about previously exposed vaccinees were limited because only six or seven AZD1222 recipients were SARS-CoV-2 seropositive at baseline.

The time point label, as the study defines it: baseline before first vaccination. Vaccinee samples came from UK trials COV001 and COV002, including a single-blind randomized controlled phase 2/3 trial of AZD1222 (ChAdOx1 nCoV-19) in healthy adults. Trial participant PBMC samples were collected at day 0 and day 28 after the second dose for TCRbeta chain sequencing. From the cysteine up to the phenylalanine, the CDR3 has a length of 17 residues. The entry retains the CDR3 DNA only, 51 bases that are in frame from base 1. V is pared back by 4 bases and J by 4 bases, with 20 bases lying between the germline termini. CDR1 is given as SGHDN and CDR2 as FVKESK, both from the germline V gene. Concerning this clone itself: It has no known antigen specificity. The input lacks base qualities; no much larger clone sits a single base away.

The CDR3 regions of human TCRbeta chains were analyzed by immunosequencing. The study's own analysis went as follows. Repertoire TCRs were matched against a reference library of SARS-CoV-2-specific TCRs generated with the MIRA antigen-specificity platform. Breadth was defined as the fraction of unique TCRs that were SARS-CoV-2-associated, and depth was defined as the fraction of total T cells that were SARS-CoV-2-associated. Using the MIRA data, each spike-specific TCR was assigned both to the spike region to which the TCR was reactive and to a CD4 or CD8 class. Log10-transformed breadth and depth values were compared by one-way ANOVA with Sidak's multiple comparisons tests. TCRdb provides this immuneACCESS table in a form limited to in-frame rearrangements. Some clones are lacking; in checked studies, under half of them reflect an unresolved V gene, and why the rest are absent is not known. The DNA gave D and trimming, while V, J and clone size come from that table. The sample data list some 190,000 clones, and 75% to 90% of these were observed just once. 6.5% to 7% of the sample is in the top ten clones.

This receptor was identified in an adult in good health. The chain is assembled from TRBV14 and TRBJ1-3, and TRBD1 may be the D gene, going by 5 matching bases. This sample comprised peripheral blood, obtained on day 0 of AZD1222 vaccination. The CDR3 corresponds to CASSRSHDRNRGNTIYF. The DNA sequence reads TGTGCCAGCAGCCGATCCCACGACAGAAATCGGGGAAACACCATATATTTT.